Presented here are 2 T cell receptor beta chains from one specimen sequenced in a study of T cell responses to AZD1222 COVID-19 vaccine. Profiled with immunoSEQ multiplex PCR; TCRdb holds only in-frame clones, not every one. The repertoire holds approximately 60,000 clones, with 70% to 90% as singletons. Here the sequenced sample was peripheral blood, taken 28 days after the second AZD1222 dose. Every receptor here comes from an adult who received the AZD1222 COVID-19 vaccine.

The rearrangement joins TRBV19 to TRBJ1-2; 11 nucleotides align to TRBD1. This CDR3 comprises 13 residues. After removal of 7 bases from V and 7 bases from J, the junction contained 5 bases not matched to a gene. Germline lookup yields CDR1 LNHDA and CDR2 SQIVND (reference sequence). The CDR3 region has the DNA TGTGCCAGTACGGACAGGGGGCAGACTGGCTACACCTTC. Translated: CASTDRGQTGYTF.

The rearrangement links TRBV5-1 to TRBJ1-3, with 10 bases identical to TRBD1. The germline CDR1 and CDR2 sequences are SGHRS and YFSETQ. The CDR3 totals 16 residues. With V trimmed by 0 bases and J by 7 bases, 7 bases remained unmatched. The DNA of the CDR3 is TGCGCCAGCAGCTTGGCCGGACAGGGGGTTTGGAACACCATATATTTT. Protein: CASSLAGQGVWNTIYF.